The rows below give T cell receptor beta chains drawn from one sample of a study of metastatic and nonmetastatic thyroid tumors. MiXCR re-clonotyped the PCR reads for TCRdb. This sample carries under 55,000 clones, approximately 15% of them seen once, and the ten largest clones take about 3%. The specimen was blood. These TCRs come from a female donor with papillary thyroid cancer or a benign thyroid nodule (not recorded which). Some clones in this sample may be carry-over from other donors' samples. Each CDR3 is given with its conserved first and last residue. A D gene is named only where the DNA matches it firmly. Size is omitted from some rows. Given values are once, few, many or a class for expanded clones.

cdr3_aa | cdr3_nt | d_call | v_call | cdr3_length | j_call | clone_size
CASSQVGVGANVLTF | TGCGCCAGCAGCCAAGTTGGGGTTGGGGCCAACGTCCTGACTTTC | NA | TRBV4-3 | 15 | TRBJ2-6 | NA
CASSLRGRGGTEAFF | TGTGCCAGCAGTTTAAGGGGGCGGGGGGGCACTGAAGCTTTCTTT | TRBD1 | TRBV28 | 15 | TRBJ1-1 | many
CASSTGWGSYNEQFF | TGTGCCAGCAGTACAGGGTGGGGGTCCTACAATGAGCAGTTCTTC | NA | TRBV5-8 | 15 | TRBJ2-1 | many
CASSYGEGHTDTQYF | TGTGCCAGCAGTTATGGGGAGGGGCACACAGATACGCAGTATTTT | TRBD2 | TRBV6-6 | 15 | TRBJ2-3 | many
CASSLCPGGAGELFF | TGTGCCAGCAGCTTATGCCCGGGGGGGGCCGGTGAGCTGTTTTTT | TRBD2 | TRBV13 | 15 | TRBJ2-2 | NA
CASSELGRLGGGLTDTQYF | TGTGCCAGCAGTGAATTAGGCCGTTTAGGGGGAGGTCTCACAGATACGCAGTATTTT | NA | TRBV2 | 19 | TRBJ2-3 | many
CSARPQGKMNTEAFF | TGCAGTGCTCGCCCGCAGGGGAAAATGAACACTGAAGCTTTCTTT | NA | TRBV20-1 | 15 | TRBJ1-1 | many
CASRRTSGSPYNEQFF | TGTGCCAGCAGGCGGACTAGCGGGAGCCCCTACAATGAGCAGTTCTTC | TRBD2 | TRBV28 | 16 | TRBJ2-1 | many
CSARTGSNSPLHF | TGCAGTGCTAGGACAGGGAGTAATTCACCCCTCCACTTT | TRBD1 | TRBV20-1 | 13 | TRBJ1-6 | many
CSASKQGSSEKLFF | TGCAGTGCTTCGAAGCAGGGTTCCAGTGAAAAACTGTTTTTT | NA | TRBV20-1 | 14 | TRBJ1-4 | NA
CASSLGAGGTEAFF | TGTGCCAGTAGCTTAGGGGCAGGGGGAACTGAAGCTTTCTTT | TRBD1 | TRBV7-3 | 14 | TRBJ1-1 | NA
CASSLVRHKNSPLHF | TGTGCCAGCAGCTTAGTCCGGCACAAGAATTCACCCCTCCACTTT | NA | TRBV11-2 | 15 | TRBJ1-6 | many
CASSESPRQGTYEQYF | TGTGCCAGCAGTGAATCACCGCGGCAGGGTACCTACGAGCAGTACTTC | NA | TRBV6-1 | 16 | TRBJ2-7 | few
CASSPQGPRAEQYF | TGTGCCAGCTCACCACAGGGGCCCCGAGCCGAGCAGTACTTC | NA | TRBV18 | 14 | TRBJ2-7 | many
CSASGDLLNYGYTF | TGCAGTGCTAGCGGGGACCTCCTTAACTATGGCTACACCTTC | NA | TRBV20-1 | 14 | TRBJ1-2 | many
CASSWGQNTEAFF | TGTGCCAGCAGTTGGGGGCAGAACACTGAAGCTTTCTTT | NA | TRBV27 | 13 | TRBJ1-1 | many